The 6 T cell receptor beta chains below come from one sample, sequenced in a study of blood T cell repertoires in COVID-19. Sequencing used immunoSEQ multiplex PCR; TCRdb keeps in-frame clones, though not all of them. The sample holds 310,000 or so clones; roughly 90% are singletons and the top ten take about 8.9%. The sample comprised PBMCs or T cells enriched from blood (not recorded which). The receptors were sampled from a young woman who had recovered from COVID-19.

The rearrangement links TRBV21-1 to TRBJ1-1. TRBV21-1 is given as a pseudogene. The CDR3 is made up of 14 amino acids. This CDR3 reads CASSNLEGPQEAFF. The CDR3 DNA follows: TGTGCCAGCAGCAACCTTGAGGGCCCACAAGAAGCTTTCTTT.

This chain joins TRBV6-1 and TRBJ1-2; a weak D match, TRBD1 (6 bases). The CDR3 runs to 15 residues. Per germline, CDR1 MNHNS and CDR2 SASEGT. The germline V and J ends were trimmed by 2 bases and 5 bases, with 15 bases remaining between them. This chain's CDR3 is CASSEPGGRGYGYTF. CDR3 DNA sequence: TGTGCCAGCAGTGAACCGGGGGGGCGTGGGTATGGCTACACCTTC.

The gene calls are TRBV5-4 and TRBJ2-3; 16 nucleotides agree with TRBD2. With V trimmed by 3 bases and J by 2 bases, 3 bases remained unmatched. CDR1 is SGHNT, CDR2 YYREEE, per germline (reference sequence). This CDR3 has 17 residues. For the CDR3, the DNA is TGTGCCAGCAGCTCGGGACTAGCGGGAGGGCCCACAGATACGCAGTATTTT. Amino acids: CASSSGLAGGPTDTQYF.

The CDR3 DNA sequence: TGTGCCAGCAGCTCCTCTGGGGGCGCCTACGGCTACACCTTC. The encoded protein is CASSSSGGAYGYTF. V and J are TRBV28 and TRBJ1-2; tentatively, D is TRBD1 (6 bases). Germline V gives CDR1 MDHEN, CDR2 SYDVKM. The V end lost 6 bases, the J end lost 8 bases, and 19 bases lay between the germline ends. The CDR3 runs to 14 residues.

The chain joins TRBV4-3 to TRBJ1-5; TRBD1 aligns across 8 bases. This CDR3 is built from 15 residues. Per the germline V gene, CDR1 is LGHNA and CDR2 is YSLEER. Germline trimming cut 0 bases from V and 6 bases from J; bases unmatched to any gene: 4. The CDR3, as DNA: TGCGCCAGCAGCCAAGACAGGGGGCTTGTTCAGCCCCAGCATTTT. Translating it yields CASSQDRGLVQPQHF.

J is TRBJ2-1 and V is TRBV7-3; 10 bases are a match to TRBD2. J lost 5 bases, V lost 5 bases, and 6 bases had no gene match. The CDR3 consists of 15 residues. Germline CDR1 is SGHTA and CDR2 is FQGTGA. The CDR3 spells CASSQLAGTDNEQFF. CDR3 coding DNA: TGTGCCAGCAGCCAACTAGCGGGGACTGACAATGAGCAGTTCTTC.